This T cell receptor (beta chain) was observed in a study of blood T cell repertoires in COVID-19 (dated by TCRdb to the early 2020s). In terms of the full investigation: Samples from collaborators originated in the United States, Italy and Spain and spanned both the acute and convalescent phases of COVID-19. The material from the prospective study consisted of cDNA or gDNA derived from T cells, B-cell-depleted T cells, or PBMCs. The dataset comprised deeply sampled blood TCRbeta repertoires from subjects exposed to, actively infected with, or recovered from COVID-19. The repertoires were released in a freely available public database meant as a resource for research on the immune response to SARS-CoV-2. The samples were drawn from the first 160 participants of the ongoing ImmuneRACE study and from 1,254 subjects provided by 6 global collaborators. The sample metadata nearly always contained a de-identified subject ID, COVID-19 status, age in years and sex. Where available, HLA class I and class II types were taken from metadata supplied by the sample provider and were not determined by assay-based typing. Summary of the overall study and its limitations: How much clinical and demographic metadata was included differed by source and by participant, and the metadata was provided uncurated.

Comments on this clone: What this receptor recognizes is not known. Base-call qualities are not available, and no considerably larger clone is one nucleotide away.

From the cysteine up to the phenylalanine, the CDR3 has a length of 16 residues. Just CDR3 DNA is preserved here, 48 bases in frame from base 1. The V end loses 3 bases and the J end loses 0 bases, and a stretch of 13 bases separates them. CDR1 and CDR2 (SGHRS, YFSETQ) derive from the germline V gene. The immunoSEQ Assay, a bias-controlled multiplex PCR, was used to amplify TCRbeta CDR3 regions from genomic DNA. As for the original processing: Within the assay, amplification of reference gene primers was used to estimate how many nucleated cells each sample contained. To quantify the absolute abundance of each unique TCRbeta CDR3 rearrangement, sequence reads were collapsed and filtered. For each sample, productive Simpson clonality was calculated as the square root of Simpson's diversity index across productive rearrangements. The source is immuneACCESS, and TCRdb retained only in-frame sequences with V and J called. Part of the clones is not carried over; for the studies checked, unresolved V genes explain less than half of this, and the remainder is unexplained. For V, J and clone size, that table is used; D and trimming come from the DNA. The sample has 400,000 to 550,000 clones on record, 85% to 90% of them singletons. The ten largest clones represent 4% to 4.5% of the sample.

Collaborating institutions collected whole blood in K2EDTA tubes following their own protocols. For TCRbeta analysis, collaborators shipped samples in one of three forms: frozen whole blood, isolated PBMCs, or DNA extracted from either of those sample types. The origin of this receptor is a woman in her 30s with acute or convalescent COVID-19. The chain was built from TRBV5-1 and TRBJ1-3, with the D gene call left open. Sequencing input: peripheral blood. This receptor carries the CDR3 CASSYLAGASGNTIYF. The nucleotide sequence is TGCGCCAGCAGCTACCTGGCGGGAGCCTCTGGAAACACCATATATTTT.